A single sample gave rise to the 30 T cell receptor beta chains below, sequenced in a study of T cell responses to AZD1222 COVID-19 vaccine. TCRdb's table, derived via immunoSEQ multiplex PCR, lists solely in-frame clones and lacks some. The table shows 100,000 or so clones, with roughly 90% occurring only once. The sample was peripheral blood, taken on day 0 of AZD1222 vaccination. The receptors were gathered from an adult in good health.

The CDR3 DNA reads TGTGCCAGCAGCTTAGTAGCACAGGGTACCTACGAGCAGTACTTC. Translated, it gives CASSLVAQGTYEQYF. This chain joins TRBV7-2 and TRBJ2-7; TRBD1 might be the D (6 bases). The CDR3 covers 15 residues. V was shortened by 1 base and J by 2 bases, with 12 bases between the two germline ends. Looked up from germline, CDR1 is SGHTA and CDR2 is FQGNSA.

The V call is TRBV30, the J call TRBJ2-5, with no clear D. Germline lookup yields CDR1 GTSNPN and CDR2 SVGIG (reference sequence). There are 13 residues in the CDR3. V gave up 3 bases and J gave up 2 bases, with 10 bases separating them. In DNA form, the CDR3 reads TGTGCCTGGAGGTTCGGCGGTCAAGAGACCCAGTACTTC. Translated: CAWRFGGQETQYF.

V is TRBV6-2 or TRBV6-3 and J is TRBJ1-5, with D tentatively TRBD1 (5 bases). V lost 4 bases, J lost 6 bases, and 13 bases lay in between. Germline CDR1 MNHEY, CDR2 SVGEGT. The length of the CDR3 is 14 residues. The CDR3 bases are TGTGCCAGCAGTTCCGAGCAGGGTGGTCAGCCCCAGCATTTT. Amino acid sequence: CASSSEQGGQPQHF.

The chain carries TRBV7-2 and TRBJ2-3, with 8 bases fitting TRBD2. Germline V gives CDR1 SGHTA, CDR2 FQGNSA. The CDR3 consists of 15 residues. V lost 5 bases, J lost 4 bases, and 8 bases stayed unmatched. The CDR3 loop is CASSLGLGGADTQYF. The CDR3 bases are TGTGCCAGCAGCCTGGGACTAGGGGGAGCAGATACGCAGTATTTT.

The chain is built from TRBV2 and TRBJ1-5; 8 bases are shared with TRBD1. The V and J ends lost 4 bases and 4 bases, in that order; junction bases with no gene match: 6. The CDR3 covers 15 residues. CDR1 and CDR2 (germline): SNHLY, FYNNEI. CDR3 residues: CASSVGQGSNQPQHF. In DNA form, the CDR3 reads TGTGCCAGCAGTGTTGGACAGGGCAGTAATCAGCCCCAGCATTTT. Looking up the rest from reference TRBV2 and TRBJ1-5 gives the full variable domain: EPEVTQTPSHQVTQMGQEVILRCVPISNHLYFYWYRQILGQKVEFLVSFYNNEISEKSEIFDDQFSVERPDGSNFTLKIRSTKLEDSAMYFCASSVGQGSNQPQHFGDGTRLSIL.

The rearrangement uses TRBV29-1 and TRBJ1-1, with 8 bases matching TRBD1. The germline gives CDR1 SQVTM, CDR2 ANQGSEA. After removal of 6 bases from V and 1 base from J, the junction contained 7 bases not matched to a gene. This CDR3 contains 14 residues. CDR3 sequence (DNA): TGCAGCGTAAATACAGGGGGTCGGAACACTGAAGCTTTCTTT. It translates to CSVNTGGRNTEAFF.

V is TRBV7-8 and J is TRBJ2-1; D uncertain. Trimming took off 5 bases at V and 10 bases at J, with 9 bases between the two ends. The V gene's germline CDR1 is SGHVS and CDR2 FQNEAQ. This CDR3 is built from 11 residues. This CDR3 reads CASSPTLEQFF. The DNA for the CDR3 is TGTGCCAGCAGCCCGACTTTGGAGCAGTTCTTC.

This chain links TRBV6-5 with TRBJ1-2; no clear D. V lost 7 bases and J lost 4, with 19 bases in between. Per germline, CDR1 MNHEY and CDR2 SVGAGI. The CDR3 runs 15 residues. The CDR3 nucleotides read TGTGCCAGCACCCCGACTCTATCCCTTGGCTATGGCTACACCTTC. Amino acids: CASTPTLSLGYGYTF.

This clone was seen just once. The chain joins TRBV27 to TRBJ1-5; D may be TRBD1 (6 bases). Trimming shortened V by 3 bases and J by 5 bases, and 8 bases separated the two germline ends. Germline CDR1 and CDR2: MNHEY and SMNVEV (reference sequence). This CDR3 has 13 amino acids. CDR3 nucleotide sequence: TGTGCCAGCAGTTTGGGGGCTCATCAGCCCCAGCATTTT. It specifies CASSLGAHQPQHF.

This rearrangement joins TRBV7-6 to TRBJ1-5; TRBD1 matches at 7 bases. From germline, CDR1 is SGHVS and CDR2 FNYEAQ. The CDR3 loop spans 18 amino acids. The V gene end was trimmed by 6 bases and the J gene end by 5 bases; junction bases not matched to a gene: 19. The CDR3 DNA follows: TGTGCCAGCAGTCCGAGCCTACAGGGGTGGGCTGGAGATCAGCCCCAGCATTTT. Protein: CASSPSLQGWAGDQPQHF.

The chain combines TRBV7-3 with TRBJ2-3; D gene unclear. V was cut by 1 base and J by 4 bases, with 9 bases left in between. Germline values: CDR1 SGHTA, CDR2 FQGTGA. The CDR3 is 14 residues long. CDR3 sequence: CASSLNFLADTQYF. The DNA of the CDR3 is TGTGCCAGCAGCTTAAATTTCCTGGCAGATACGCAGTATTTT.

The J gene is TRBJ1-1, the V gene TRBV7-8; weak D call: TRBD1 (5 bases). Germline loops: CDR1 SGHVS, CDR2 FQNEAQ. Trimming stripped 5 bases from V and 2 bases from J, with 12 bases between. CDR3 length equals 14 residues. The CDR3 protein is CASSRTQGNTEAFF. In DNA, the CDR3 is TGTGCCAGCAGCAGAACTCAGGGAAACACTGAAGCTTTCTTT.

The chain joins TRBV7-9 to TRBJ2-2; 13 bases match TRBD2. V lost 5 bases and J lost 5; bases outside the gene matches: 11. From germline, CDR1 is SEHNR and CDR2 FQNEAQ (reference sequence). The CDR3 extends over 18 amino acids. The CDR3 region has the DNA TGTGCCAGCAGCCAGACTAGCGGGGGGACCCGAGGTACCGGGGAGCTGTTTTTT. This gives the protein CASSQTSGGTRGTGELFF.

The chain uses TRBV15 and TRBJ1-5, with 8 bases matching TRBD1. The germline V gene has CDR1 LNHNV and CDR2 YYDKDF (reference sequence). J lost 7 bases, V lost 3 bases, and 11 bases had no gene match. This CDR3 is built from 16 residues. CDR3 sequence: CATSRLDRGLGQPQHF. Here the CDR3 DNA reads TGTGCCACCAGCAGGCTAGACAGGGGATTGGGGCAGCCCCAGCATTTT.

Here the CDR3 reads CASSQRTGLNYGYTF. In nucleotides, the CDR3 is TGCGCCAGCAGCCAGCGGACAGGGCTTAACTATGGCTACACCTTC. The chain recombines TRBV4-3 with TRBJ1-2, with TRBD1 matching 8 bases. The CDR3 has 15 residues. Unmatched junction bases numbered 4, after V lost 3 bases and J lost 1 base. Germline V lookup: CDR1 LGHNA, CDR2 YSLEER.

A single count supports this clone. The genes are TRBV27 and TRBJ1-4, with 7 positions matching TRBD1. CDR1 is MNHEY, CDR2 SMNVEV, per germline (reference sequence). V shed 3 bases, J shed 0 bases, and the junction held 1 base outside the gene matches. The CDR3 runs 15 residues. The CDR3 nucleotides are TGTGCCAGCAGTTTCGACAGGGCAACTAATGAAAAACTGTTTTTT. It yields the protein CASSFDRATNEKLFF. Full variable domain (remainder filled in from reference TRBV27 and TRBJ1-4): EAQVTQNPRYLITVTGKKLTVTCSQNMNHEYMSWYRQDPGLGLRQIYYSMNVEVTDKGDVPEGYKVSRKEKRNFPLILESPSPNQTSLYFCASSFDRATNEKLFFGSGTQLSVL.

As DNA, the CDR3 is TGCGCCAGCACGACAGGGGGCGTCGTGACCGGCTACACCTTC. Its protein is CASTTGGVVTGYTF. The genes are TRBV5-1 and TRBJ1-2, with 10 bases identical to TRBD1. J gave up 8 bases and V 6 bases, and 10 bases lay outside the gene matches. The germline V gene has CDR1 SGHRS and CDR2 YFSETQ. The CDR3 loop spans 14 amino acids.

In its sample, this clone was seen once. CDR3 DNA: TGTGCCAGCAGTAGTGGACAGCTACAAGAGACCCAGTACTTC. Residues: CASSSGQLQETQYF. The gene calls are TRBV5-8 and TRBJ2-5; D perhaps matches TRBD1 (6 bases). The CDR3 consists of 14 residues. Germline V gene data show CDR1 as SGHTS and CDR2 as YDEGEE. V gave up 5 bases and J gave up 2 bases, with 13 bases separating them.

The chain recombines TRBV11-2 with TRBJ1-2; no clear D. Trimming cost V 1 base and J 8 bases, with 11 bases left between them. Germline CDR1 and CDR2: SGHAT and FQNNGV. The length of the CDR3 is 13 residues. The CDR3 DNA follows: TGTGCCAGCAGCTTAGTAGAGGAGTTCGGCTACACCTTC. Its protein is CASSLVEEFGYTF.

The rearrangement links TRBV27 to TRBJ2-3; D tentatively fits TRBD1 or TRBD2 (8 bases each). This CDR3 region has 17 residues. V lost 4 bases, J lost 4 bases, and 21 bases lay in between. Germline CDR1 MNHEY, CDR2 SMNVEV (reference sequence). CDR3 in DNA: TGTGCCAGCAGTTCGGACAGGGCCGGGCGGGGGGCAGATACGCAGTATTTT. It specifies CASSSDRAGRGADTQYF.

V usage is TRBV19 and J usage is TRBJ2-1; D is ambiguous. V shed 2 bases and J shed 6 bases, with 11 bases lying between them. Germline loops: CDR1 LNHDA, CDR2 SQIVND (reference sequence). The CDR3 length is 14 residues. CDR3 sequence: CASSILPHSNEQFF. DNA for the CDR3: TGTGCCAGTAGTATACTACCACACAGCAATGAGCAGTTCTTC.

This sequence joins TRBV19 and TRBJ1-5, with D unclear. The CDR3 totals 13 residues. The V gene's germline CDR1 is LNHDA and CDR2 SQIVND (reference sequence). Trimming removed 5 bases from V and 4 bases from J, with 9 bases in between. The CDR3 spells CASSEQYNQPQHF. As DNA, the CDR3 is TGTGCCAGTAGTGAACAGTATAATCAGCCCCAGCATTTT.

The chain combines TRBV18 with TRBJ1-4, with TRBD1 as a possible D gene (6 bases). Germline assignment: CDR1 KGHSH and CDR2 LQKENI. The CDR3 has 18 amino acids. Trimming took 0 bases from V and 8 from J, leaving 22 bases between them. The CDR3 bases are TGTGCCAGCTCACCACCCCTTTTTCGGAACAGGGTCCTCGAAAAACTGTTTTTT. The encoded protein is CASSPPLFRNRVLEKLFF.

The chain employs TRBV11-3 and TRBJ1-3; D gene unclear. V was pared by 1 base and J by 0 bases, with 10 bases between. The CDR3 runs to 16 residues. Germline-derived CDR1 and CDR2 are SGHNT and YENEEA. CDR3 region: CASSLGVSLSGNTIYF. The CDR3 DNA follows: TGTGCCAGCAGCTTAGGTGTCAGTCTCTCTGGAAACACCATATATTTT.

V is TRBV4-2 and J is TRBJ1-2; 7 bases fit TRBD1. The CDR3 is made up of 13 amino acids. Germline V gene data show CDR1 as LGHNA and CDR2 as YNFKEQ. After removal of 4 bases from V and 4 bases from J, the junction contained 3 bases not matched to a gene. The CDR3 region is CASSPDRLYGYTF. The CDR3 region has the DNA TGTGCCAGCAGCCCGGACAGGCTCTATGGCTACACCTTC.

This chain links TRBV19 with TRBJ2-3; D is uncertain. Trimming shortened V by 5 bases and J by 2 bases, and 11 bases separated the two germline ends. Germline values: CDR1 LNHDA, CDR2 SQIVND (reference sequence). This CDR3 is 14 amino acids long. CDR3 sequence (DNA): TGTGCCAGTAGTCTGGGTCCCCTCACAGATACGCAGTATTTT. Translation gives CASSLGPLTDTQYF.

This clone has more than one count but fewer than ten. The chain recombines TRBV5-1 with TRBJ2-5; TRBD2 agrees at 8 bases. V lost 2 bases to trimming and J lost 2 bases; unmatched junction nucleotides: 5. CDR3 length: 15 amino acids. CDR1 and CDR2 from the germline V gene are SGHRS and YFSETQ. The CDR3: CASSFSGGGQETQYF. The CDR3 DNA reads as TGCGCCAGCAGCTTCAGCGGGGGCGGGCAAGAGACCCAGTACTTC. The full variable domain, completed using reference TRBV5-1 and TRBJ2-5, is KAGVTQTPRYLIKTRGQQVTLSCSPISGHRSVSWYQQTPGQGLQFLFEYFSETQRNKGNFPGRFSGRQFSNSRSEMNVSTLELGDSALYLCASSFSGGGQETQYFGPGTRLLVL.

V usage is TRBV5-1 and J usage is TRBJ1-6, with unresolved D. In germline, CDR1 is SGHRS, CDR2 YFSETQ. The ends were cut back, 0 bases at V and 8 bases at J, with 9 bases in the middle. This CDR3 is built from 14 residues. The CDR3, as DNA: TGCGCCAGCAGCTTGGGGCAGCCAGATTCACCCCTCCACTTT. This sequence encodes CASSLGQPDSPLHF.

The V gene is TRBV5-1, the J gene TRBJ2-5, with D hard to call. CDR1 is SGHRS and CDR2 is YFSETQ in the germline V gene. The ends were cut back, 0 bases at V and 2 bases at J, with 8 bases in the middle. This CDR3 has 14 residues. In nucleotides, the CDR3 is TGCGCCAGCAGCTTGGTGTCAGAACAAGAGACCCAGTACTTC. It encodes CASSLVSEQETQYF.

This chain joins TRBV7-2 and TRBJ2-3; D may be TRBD2 (6 bases). Trimming pared 3 bases from V and 4 bases from J, leaving 8 bases between. Germline V CDR1 and CDR2: SGHTA, FQGNSA. The CDR3 loop spans 13 amino acids. CDR3 DNA sequence: TGTGCCAGCAGCTTTGCGGGGCCAGATACGCAGTATTTT. Translating it yields CASSFAGPDTQYF.